Each of the 10 T cell receptor beta chains below was sequenced from the same sample in a study of blood T cell repertoires in COVID-19. Clones were read by immunoSEQ multiplex PCR, and TCRdb kept only the in-frame ones, dropping some. The data show fewer than 250,000 clones, 84% seen once. Input material: PBMCs or T cells enriched from blood (not recorded which). Receptors were obtained from a man in his 60s who had recovered from COVID-19.

The chain links TRBV7-9 to TRBJ1-5, with 7 bases that match TRBD1. The CDR3 runs to 14 residues. V was pared by 5 bases and J by 3 bases, with 4 bases of the junction left unmatched. Germline V lookup: CDR1 SEHNR, CDR2 FQNEAQ (reference sequence). The CDR3 region is CASSVGQVNQPQHF. Here the CDR3 DNA reads TGTGCCAGCAGCGTCGGACAGGTCAATCAGCCCCAGCATTTT.

The chain has TRBV19 and TRBJ1-6; perhaps TRBD1 as D (5 bases). There are 12 residues in the CDR3. The V end lost 10 bases, the J end lost 6 bases, and 10 bases lay between the germline ends. Per the germline V gene, CDR1 is LNHDA and CDR2 is SQIVND (reference sequence). DNA of the CDR3: TGTGCCACAGGGCGGGGTAATTCACCCCTCCACTTT. This encodes CATGRGNSPLHF.

The rearrangement joins TRBV7-2 to TRBJ1-2; D is possibly TRBD1 (5 bases). Germline V gene data show CDR1 as SGHTA and CDR2 as FQGNSA. V lost 7 bases and J lost 2, with 14 bases in between. The CDR3 is 14 amino acids. As DNA, the CDR3 is TGTGCCAGCAACAGGTCCCCAGGGAACTATGGCTACACCTTC. Translation gives CASNRSPGNYGYTF.

J is TRBJ2-7 and V is TRBV18; 7 bases match TRBD1. With V trimmed by 2 bases and J by 4 bases, 5 bases remained unmatched. This CDR3 is 14 amino acids long. The germline CDR1 and CDR2 sequences are KGHSH and LQKENI. CDR3 in amino acids: CASSPMDRQYEQYF. CDR3 DNA: TGTGCCAGCTCACCAATGGACAGGCAATACGAGCAGTACTTC.

This chain links TRBV14 with TRBJ1-1, with a possible D match to TRBD1 (6 bases). The CDR3 is 13 amino acids. The V end lost 1 base, the J end lost 10 bases, and 13 bases lay between the germline ends. Germline V gives CDR1 SGHDN, CDR2 FVKESK. CDR3: CASSQGGLSRAFF. The CDR3 coding sequence is TGTGCCAGCAGCCAAGGGGGGCTGTCAAGAGCTTTCTTT.

V is TRBV2 and J is TRBJ1-5; a possible D gene is TRBD1 (5 bases). CDR1 and CDR2 from the germline V gene are SNHLY and FYNNEI. The CDR3 spans 13 residues. Trimming took 5 bases from V and 4 from J, leaving 9 bases between them. The CDR3 bases are TGTGCCAGCAGTTTCGGGGGGAATCAGCCCCAGCATTTT. Encoded protein: CASSFGGNQPQHF.

The chain is built from TRBV19 and TRBJ2-7; a weak D match, TRBD1 (5 bases). Germline V gene sequence: CDR1 LNHDA, CDR2 SQIVND (reference sequence). Trimming stripped 3 bases from V and 3 bases from J, with 9 bases between. CDR3 length equals 13 residues. CDR3 nucleotide sequence: TGTGCCAGTAGTATCGGCAGGGACTACGAGCAGTACTTC. Its protein product is CASSIGRDYEQYF. Combining the CDR3 with reference TRBV19 and TRBJ2-7 gives the whole variable domain DGGITQSPKYLFRKEGQNVTLSCEQNLNHDAMYWYRQDPGQGLRLIYYSQIVNDFQKGDIAEGYSVSREKKESFPLTVTSAQKNPTAFYLCASSIGRDYEQYFGPGTRLTVT.

The chain couples TRBV2 to TRBJ1-1; D perhaps matches TRBD1 (6 bases). This CDR3 region has 13 residues. CDR1 is SNHLY and CDR2 is FYNNEI in the germline V gene. The V end lost 6 bases, the J end lost 4 bases, and 12 bases lay between the germline ends. CDR3 sequence reads: CASREGHSTEAFF. CDR3 DNA sequence: TGTGCCAGCAGAGAGGGACATTCCACTGAAGCTTTCTTT.

This chain uses TRBV2 with TRBJ1-5; 7 nucleotides line up with TRBD1. This CDR3 has 13 residues. Germline V gene lookup returns CDR1 SNHLY and CDR2 FYNNEI. Unmatched junction bases numbered 1, after V lost 2 bases and J lost 6 bases. The CDR3 DNA is TGTGCCAGCAGTGAATCAGGGGGTCAGCCCCAGCATTTT. This gives the protein CASSESGGQPQHF.

The chain joins TRBV30 to TRBJ2-6; 7 bases align to TRBD2. J lost 2 bases, V lost 0 bases, and 1 base had no gene match. CDR1 is GTSNPN, CDR2 SVGIG, per germline (reference sequence). This CDR3 is built from 15 residues. The CDR3 sequence: CAWSVGGTGANVLTF. The CDR3 coding sequence is TGTGCCTGGAGTGTCGGGGGGACTGGGGCCAACGTCCTGACTTTC. Full variable domain (missing parts from reference TRBV30 and TRBJ2-6): SQTIHQWPATLVQPVGSPLSLECTVEGTSNPNLYWYRQAAGRGLQLLFYSVGIGQISSEVPQNLSASRPQDRQFILSSKKLLLSDSGFYLCAWSVGGTGANVLTFGAGSRLTVL.